This is a list of T cell receptor beta chains from one sample in a study of neurological immune-mediated disorders. TCRdb independently ran MiXCR on the 5' RACE reads; one entry per CDR3 protein. The table lists about 23,000 distinct CDR3 sequences, about 13% of them singletons, with over 10% in the top ten. The specimen sequenced was PBMCs. All receptors come from an older woman with HTLV-1-associated myelopathy (HAM/TSP). Both conserved end residues are part of each CDR3. D genes are given only for firm matches. Each size is how often the clone was seen (once, few, many) or a class if it is expanded.

V gene	D gene	clone size	J gene	CDR3 DNA	CDR3 protein
TRBV24-1	TRBD1	many	TRBJ2-4	TGTGCCACCAGTGACGGGACAGGGCTAGCCAAAAACATTCAGTACTTC	CATSDGTGLAKNIQYF
TRBV6-6	TRBD1	many	TRBJ1-1	TGTGCCAGCAGTTACGACAGGGGGCGAGGCACTGAAGCTTTCTTT	CASSYDRGRGTEAFF
TRBV5-1	.	many	TRBJ1-2	TGCGCCAGCAGCCCACCGAGGGATAACAACTATGGCTACACCTTC	CASSPPRDNNYGYTF
TRBV6-2/TRBV6-3	TRBD1	many	TRBJ1-1	TGTGCCAGCAGTTGGACAGGCACGAACACTGAAGCTTTCTTT	CASSWTGTNTEAFF
TRBV12-3/TRBV12-4	TRBD2	many	TRBJ2-1	TGTGCCAGCAGTTTTACTCCCGGGACTAGCGGCCTTAGCTCCTACAATGAGCAGTTCTTC	CASSFTPGTSGLSSYNEQFF
TRBV20-1	.	many	TRBJ1-2	TGCAGTGCTAGAGATCGGGTTGGGGACTATGGCTACACCTTC	CSARDRVGDYGYTF
TRBV20-1	.	many	TRBJ1-2	TGCAGTGCTAGGGGTGTTGATTCTAACTATGGCTACACCTTC	CSARGVDSNYGYTF
TRBV20-1	TRBD1	many	TRBJ1-4	TGCAGTGCACGGGACAGGGGAGGGGAAAAACTGTTTTTT	CSARDRGGEKLFF
TRBV20-1	.	many	TRBJ2-2	TGCAGTGCCACTAAGTGGGGGGATACAGGGATGACCGGGGAGCTGTTTTTT	CSATKWGDTGMTGELFF
TRBV5-1	TRBD1	many	TRBJ2-1	TGCGCCAGCAGCTTAAGGACAGGGGGCAATGAGCAGTTCTTC	CASSLRTGGNEQFF
TRBV20-1	TRBD2	few	TRBJ2-3	TGCAGTGCTATCGGGGCTGGGGGGGGAGGCACAGATACGCAGTATTTT	CSAIGAGGGGTDTQYF
TRBV20-1	TRBD1	many	TRBJ2-1	TGCAGTGCTAGAGATAGCGACAGGGCCTATTCCTACAATGAGCAGTTCTTC	CSARDSDRAYSYNEQFF
TRBV7-2	TRBD2	many	TRBJ2-7	TGTGCCAGCAGCTTAGGGCGGGGGGCCTACGAGCAGTACTTC	CASSLGRGAYEQYF
TRBV12-3/TRBV12-4	TRBD1	many	TRBJ2-1	TGTGCCAGCAGCCCCGGGACAGGGATCTTCCATGAGCAGTTCTTC	CASSPGTGIFHEQFF
TRBV6-2/TRBV6-3	.	many	TRBJ1-5	TGTGCCAGCAGTTACGGGCAGGGTGGACAGCCCCAGCATTTT	CASSYGQGGQPQHF
TRBV11-2	TRBD2	many	TRBJ2-3	TGTGCCAGCAGCGGATCCGGGACTAGCGGGGTGCTTGATACGCAGTATTTT	CASSGSGTSGVLDTQYF
TRBV10-3	.	many	TRBJ1-4	TGTGCCATCAGTCAAACCCCGGGAGTGGGGAGAGGTGAAAAACTGTTTTTT	CAISQTPGVGRGEKLFF
TRBV7-8	TRBD1	many	TRBJ2-6	TGTGCCAGCAGCTTAACAGGGGCCATCTCTGGGGCCAACGTCCTGACTTTC	CASSLTGAISGANVLTF
TRBV5-1	.	medium-sized	TRBJ1-2	TGCGCCAGCAGCTTAGTCCCGCCCGGAGCTAACTATGGCTACACCTTC	CASSLVPPGANYGYTF
TRBV5-1	.	many	TRBJ1-2	TGCGCCAGCAGCTTGGAGGAGGGCCTCGATGGCTACACCTTC	CASSLEEGLDGYTF
TRBV27	.	many	TRBJ2-3	TGTGCCAGCAGCTCCCCGACCGACCTGAGTTACACAGATACGCAGTATTTT	CASSSPTDLSYTDTQYF
TRBV9	TRBD2	many	TRBJ2-3	TGTGCCAGCAGCGTGGAGGGGACTAGCGGGCGCCGCACAGATACGCAGTATTTT	CASSVEGTSGRRTDTQYF